One sample yielded the 10 T cell receptor beta chains listed below, sequenced in a study of control samples from healthy donors and cancer patients. Sequenced by immunoSEQ multiplex PCR; TCRdb stores in-frame clones only, minus some. The table lists about 160,000 clones, approximately 96% of them singletons. Sequenced: blood. The origin of the receptors is a woman aged 25-40 years in good health.

Only a few counts were recorded for this clone. The V and J genes are TRBV6-1 and TRBJ1-1, with a tentative D call TRBD1 (5 bases). Germline-derived CDR1 and CDR2 are MNHNS and SASEGT. Trimming removed 2 bases at V and 9 bases at J, with 16 bases between. The CDR3 consists of 14 residues. The CDR3, as DNA: TGTGCCAGCAGTGAATTGGTCGAGGGACGGAAAGCTTTCTTT. Translated, it gives CASSELVEGRKAFF.

J is TRBJ2-1 and V is TRBV27; 7 bases are shared with TRBD2. This CDR3 is 14 amino acids long. Germline lookup yields CDR1 MNHEY and CDR2 SMNVEV (reference sequence). V trimming: 6 bases; J trimming: 6 bases; junction bases outside the gene matches: 8. The CDR3, as DNA: TGTGCCAGCAGATGGACTAGTTCGGGCAATGAGCAGTTCTTC. Amino acid sequence: CASRWTSSGNEQFF.

This clone appeared a few times. This sequence joins TRBV5-4 and TRBJ2-7; possible D gene TRBD2, 5 bases. Germline V gene data show CDR1 as SGHNT and CDR2 as YYREEE (reference sequence). V was trimmed by 7 bases and J by 0 bases, leaving 8 bases between them. The CDR3 totals 12 residues. CDR3 loop: CASAGDSYEQYF. DNA for the CDR3: TGTGCCAGCGCCGGGGACTCCTACGAGCAGTACTTC.

The V call is TRBV19, the J call TRBJ2-7, with 12 positions matching TRBD2. The CDR3 runs 13 residues. Germline CDR1 is LNHDA and CDR2 is SQIVND (reference sequence). V gave up 5 bases and J gave up 7 bases; unmatched junction bases: 3. In nucleotides, the CDR3 is TGTGCCAGTAGTCACGGACTAGCGGGAGAGCAGTACTTC. Protein product: CASSHGLAGEQYF. The full variable domain, rest sourced from reference TRBV19 and TRBJ2-7, is DGGITQSPKYLFRKEGQNVTLSCEQNLNHDAMYWYRQDPGQGLRLIYYSQIVNDFQKGDIAEGYSVSREKKESFPLTVTSAQKNPTAFYLCASSHGLAGEQYFGPGTRLTVT.

This clone was counted once. The chain employs TRBV19 and TRBJ1-1; 7 bases fit TRBD1. J gave up 2 bases and V 7 bases, and 13 bases lay outside the gene matches. Germline V gene data show CDR1 as LNHDA and CDR2 as SQIVND (reference sequence). CDR3 size: 16 residues. The CDR3 sequence: CASTLPRQGSNTEAFF. DNA of the CDR3: TGTGCCAGTACCCTCCCGCGACAGGGAAGTAACACTGAAGCTTTCTTT.

This chain connects TRBV5-1 to TRBJ2-1, with 11 bases fitting TRBD2. CDR3 length: 15 residues. V lost 0 bases and J lost 5; bases outside the gene matches: 1. In germline, CDR1 is SGHRS, CDR2 YFSETQ. This CDR3 is CASSLGLAGNNEQFF. DNA for the CDR3: TGCGCCAGCAGCTTGGGACTAGCGGGAAACAATGAGCAGTTCTTC.

The chain employs TRBV5-1 and TRBJ1-3; D may be TRBD1 (5 bases). V lost 0 bases, J lost 0 bases, and 13 bases lay in between. This CDR3 is 17 amino acids long. From germline, CDR1 is SGHRS and CDR2 YFSETQ. The CDR3 coding sequence is TGCGCCAGCAGCTTGGAGACAGCGGACCGCTCTGGAAACACCATATATTTT. This gives the protein CASSLETADRSGNTIYF.

The chain recombines TRBV13 with TRBJ2-1; 7 bases are a match to TRBD2. The CDR3 covers 15 residues. Unmatched junction bases numbered 5, after V lost 1 base and J lost 5 bases. Per germline, CDR1 PRHDT and CDR2 FYEKMQ (reference sequence). The CDR3 bases are TGTGCCAGCAGCTTAGAGCTAGCGGTTCACAATGAGCAGTTCTTC. Protein: CASSLELAVHNEQFF.

V and J are TRBV12-2 and TRBJ2-1; the table's D call, TRBD2, was not checked against the DNA. TRBV12-2 is assigned pseudogene status. This CDR3 is 17 amino acids long. CDR3 amino acids: CASRLGGRAGPYNEQFF. Written as DNA, the CDR3 is TGTGCAAGTCGCTTAGGGGGTCGAGCGGGGCCTTACAATGAGCAGTTCTTC.

V gene TRBV14 combines with J gene TRBJ2-1, with 7 bases aligning to TRBD1. There are 14 residues in the CDR3. Germline V gene lookup returns CDR1 SGHDN and CDR2 FVKESK. The trim removed 2 bases at V and 12 bases at J, leaving 10 bases unmatched. The CDR3 coding sequence is TGTGCCAGCAGCCAACGCAACAGGGGTGAGGGGCAGTTCTTC. As protein: CASSQRNRGEGQFF.